This TCR beta chain was sequenced for a study of technical replicates of blood from a handful of donors. CDR3 length: 13 residues. Germline V gives CDR1 SNHLY, CDR2 FYNNEI. V lost 5 bases and J 0 bases, leaving 7 bases between the germline ends. The assay was immunoSEQ multiplex PCR, and TCRdb's table has in-frame clones only and misses some. In the table there are tens of thousands of clones, 88% of which are singletons. This chain joins TRBV2 and TRBJ1-1, with no clear D. The receptor's source is a human donor in good health. Some clones in this sample may be carry-over from other donors' samples. The sequenced sample consisted of PBMCs. The CDR3 DNA reads TGTGCCAGCAGTTCCGGGATGAACACTGAAGCTTTCTTT. As protein: CASSSGMNTEAFF.